A selection of T cell receptor beta chains follows, all from one sample in a study of molecular identifiers for immune sequencing clone quantification. One entry per CDR3 protein, called by TCRdb with MiXCR from the PCR reads. The sample holds about 500,000 distinct CDR3 sequences, roughly 25% seen once. Sequencing used naive CD8+ T cells from blood, with Jurkat cell RNA spiked in. The receptors originated from a human donor in good health. Some libraries in this study had Jurkat cell RNA spiked in. Both conserved end residues are part of each CDR3. D genes are given only for firm matches. Rows give clone size only sometimes, using once, few, many, or a class for an expanded clone.

abundance: -
d_gene: -
v_gene: TRBV13
j_gene: TRBJ2-7
CDR3aa: CASSQSRRGPYEQYF
CDR3nt: TGTGCCAGCAGCCAAAGCCGGAGAGGGCCCTACGAGCAGTACTTC

abundance: few
d_gene: -
v_gene: TRBV6-2/TRBV6-3
j_gene: TRBJ1-5
CDR3aa: CASSYSAAGRNQPQHF
CDR3nt: TGTGCCAGCAGTTACTCCGCGGCGGGGAGGAATCAGCCCCAGCATTTT

abundance: many
d_gene: -
v_gene: TRBV19
j_gene: TRBJ1-1
CDR3aa: CASSPYHGRVNTEAFF
CDR3nt: TGTGCCAGTAGTCCCTACCACGGCAGGGTGAACACTGAAGCTTTCTTT

abundance: -
d_gene: TRBD1
v_gene: TRBV7-9
j_gene: TRBJ2-3
CDR3aa: CASSFWGQGATPTDTQYF
CDR3nt: TGTGCCAGCAGCTTCTGGGGACAGGGGGCGACCCCCACAGATACGCAGTATTTT

abundance: few
d_gene: -
v_gene: TRBV19
j_gene: TRBJ2-7
CDR3aa: CATSEGGYEQYF
CDR3nt: TGTGCCACCTCAGAAGGGGGCTACGAGCAGTACTTC

abundance: many
d_gene: -
v_gene: TRBV20-1
j_gene: TRBJ2-7
CDR3aa: CSARMGVYEQYF
CDR3nt: TGCAGTGCTAGAATGGGGGTCTACGAGCAGTACTTC

abundance: many
d_gene: -
v_gene: TRBV29-1
j_gene: TRBJ2-1
CDR3aa: CSVEEGGGPYNEQFF
CDR3nt: TGCAGCGTTGAAGAGGGGGGAGGACCCTACAATGAGCAGTTCTTC

abundance: -
d_gene: -
v_gene: TRBV14
j_gene: TRBJ2-2
CDR3aa: CASSQGVAYGIPGELFF
CDR3nt: TGTGCCAGCAGCCAAGGGGTAGCCTACGGGATTCCCGGGGAGCTGTTTTTT

abundance: few
d_gene: -
v_gene: TRBV21-1
j_gene: TRBJ2-5
CDR3aa: CASSKPSLLMGTQYF
CDR3nt: TGTGCCAGCAGCAAACCATCACTGCTTATGGGGACCCAGTACTTC

abundance: -
d_gene: -
v_gene: TRBV6-5
j_gene: TRBJ2-2
CDR3aa: CASSYGLGTGELFF
CDR3nt: TGTGCCAGCAGTTACGGGTTGGGGACCGGGGAGCTGTTTTTT

abundance: -
d_gene: TRBD2
v_gene: TRBV4-3
j_gene: TRBJ2-7
CDR3aa: CAGSQDWTSGFYEQYF
CDR3nt: TGCGCCGGCAGCCAAGATTGGACTAGCGGGTTCTACGAGCAGTACTTC

abundance: many
d_gene: -
v_gene: TRBV12-3/TRBV12-4
j_gene: TRBJ2-7
CDR3aa: CASRFRGSYEQYF
CDR3nt: TGTGCCAGCAGGTTCAGGGGCTCCTACGAGCAGTACTTC

abundance: -
d_gene: -
v_gene: TRBV13
j_gene: TRBJ2-5
CDR3aa: CASSLTSPGETQYF
CDR3nt: TGTGCCAGCAGCTTAACTAGTCCAGGAGAGACCCAGTACTTC

abundance: many
d_gene: TRBD2
v_gene: TRBV7-9
j_gene: TRBJ2-3
CDR3aa: CASSLWGLAASTDTQYF
CDR3nt: TGTGCCAGCAGCTTATGGGGACTAGCGGCGTCCACAGATACGCAGTATTTT

abundance: many
d_gene: TRBD2
v_gene: TRBV5-1
j_gene: TRBJ2-7
CDR3aa: CASSLAGGFYEQYF
CDR3nt: TGCGCCAGCAGCTTGGCCGGGGGGTTCTACGAGCAGTACTTC

abundance: -
d_gene: -
v_gene: TRBV7-9
j_gene: TRBJ1-1
CDR3aa: CACSFLENTEAFF
CDR3nt: TGTGCCTGCAGCTTCCTGGAGAACACTGAAGCTTTCTTT

abundance: -
d_gene: -
v_gene: TRBV30
j_gene: TRBJ1-1
CDR3aa: CAWSEANEMNTEAFF
CDR3nt: TGTGCCTGGAGTGAAGCGAACGAGATGAACACTGAAGCTTTCTTT

abundance: few
d_gene: TRBD2
v_gene: TRBV7-6
j_gene: TRBJ2-6
CDR3aa: CASSFSGAVLTF
CDR3nt: TGTGCCAGCAGCTTTAGCGGGGCCGTCCTGACTTTC

abundance: few
d_gene: -
v_gene: TRBV9
j_gene: TRBJ1-1
CDR3aa: CASSVGGGRTEAFF
CDR3nt: TGTGCCAGCAGCGTAGGGGGGGGGAGGACTGAAGCTTTCTTT

abundance: -
d_gene: -
v_gene: TRBV4-3
j_gene: TRBJ1-4
CDR3aa: CASSQDSVGRRREKLFF
CDR3nt: TGCGCCAGCAGCCAAGATTCGGTCGGCAGGAGGAGGGAAAAACTGTTTTTT

abundance: -
d_gene: TRBD1
v_gene: TRBV13
j_gene: TRBJ1-2
CDR3aa: CASSLDSGGYGYTF
CDR3nt: TGTGCCAGCAGCTTGGATTCAGGGGGCTATGGCTACACCTTC

abundance: many
d_gene: -
v_gene: TRBV6-2/TRBV6-3
j_gene: TRBJ2-5
CDR3aa: CASSYPGGAAETQYF
CDR3nt: TGTGCCAGCAGTTACCCTGGCGGGGCCGCAGAGACCCAGTACTTC

abundance: few
d_gene: TRBD2
v_gene: TRBV12-3/TRBV12-4
j_gene: TRBJ2-1
CDR3aa: CASSPKRLAGAHNEQFF
CDR3nt: TGTGCCAGCAGCCCTAAAAGACTAGCGGGGGCCCACAATGAGCAGTTCTTC

abundance: -
d_gene: -
v_gene: TRBV21-1
j_gene: TRBJ2-3
CDR3aa: CASSKGSRGGDSCTDTQYF
CDR3nt: TGTGCCAGCAGCAAAGGTAGCCGCGGGGGGGATTCTTGCACAGATACGCAGTATTTT

abundance: -
d_gene: -
v_gene: TRBV12-3/TRBV12-4
j_gene: TRBJ2-6
CDR3aa: CASSLFGSLSGANVLTF
CDR3nt: TGTGCCAGCAGTTTATTTGGGAGCTTGTCTGGGGCCAACGTCCTGACTTTC

abundance: -
d_gene: -
v_gene: TRBV4-1
j_gene: TRBJ1-1
CDR3aa: CASGQDGYEAFF
CDR3nt: TGCGCCAGCGGCCAAGATGGGTATGAAGCTTTCTTT

abundance: many
d_gene: TRBD1
v_gene: TRBV20-1
j_gene: TRBJ2-5
CDR3aa: CSASFPWGQGAGETQYF
CDR3nt: TGCAGTGCTAGTTTCCCATGGGGACAGGGCGCAGGGGAGACCCAGTACTTC

abundance: few
d_gene: TRBD1
v_gene: TRBV5-6
j_gene: TRBJ2-7
CDR3aa: CASSPGQGLFYEQYF
CDR3nt: TGTGCCAGCAGCCCCGGACAGGGTCTTTTCTACGAGCAGTACTTC

abundance: -
d_gene: -
v_gene: TRBV19
j_gene: TRBJ1-6
CDR3aa: CASSPDSQTGSPLHF
CDR3nt: TGTGCCAGTAGTCCCGACAGCCAAACGGGTTCACCCCTCCACTTT

abundance: few
d_gene: TRBD1
v_gene: TRBV13
j_gene: TRBJ1-3
CDR3aa: CASSSTGEGGNTIYF
CDR3nt: TGTGCCAGCAGCTCGACAGGGGAAGGTGGAAACACCATATATTTT

abundance: -
d_gene: -
v_gene: TRBV30
j_gene: TRBJ1-5
CDR3aa: CAWSAEAPGQPQHF
CDR3nt: TGTGCCTGGAGTGCGGAGGCGCCGGGTCAGCCCCAGCATTTT

abundance: once
d_gene: TRBD2
v_gene: TRBV19
j_gene: TRBJ2-2
CDR3aa: CASKRGGGLFF
CDR3nt: TGTGCCAGTAAGCGAGGCGGGGGGCTGTTTTTT

abundance: few
d_gene: TRBD2
v_gene: TRBV3-1
j_gene: TRBJ2-1
CDR3aa: CATRASGVSSYNEQFF
CDR3nt: TGTGCCACCCGGGCTAGCGGGGTAAGCTCCTACAATGAGCAGTTCTTC

abundance: -
d_gene: -
v_gene: TRBV28
j_gene: TRBJ2-7
CDR3aa: CASSSLRDTFFEQYF
CDR3nt: TGTGCCAGCAGTTCGCTCCGGGACACCTTTTTCGAGCAGTACTTC

abundance: many
d_gene: TRBD2
v_gene: TRBV6-1
j_gene: TRBJ2-3
CDR3aa: CASSEFRLAGGVDTQYF
CDR3nt: TGTGCCAGCAGTGAATTTCGGCTAGCGGGGGGCGTGGATACGCAGTATTTT

abundance: -
d_gene: -
v_gene: TRBV9
j_gene: TRBJ1-2
CDR3aa: CASSTRTVGGDGYTF
CDR3nt: TGTGCCAGCAGCACGCGGACAGTAGGGGGAGATGGCTACACCTTC

abundance: few
d_gene: TRBD1
v_gene: TRBV27
j_gene: TRBJ2-5
CDR3aa: CASSFQGAGETQYF
CDR3nt: TGTGCCAGCAGTTTCCAGGGGGCAGGAGAGACCCAGTACTTC

abundance: many
d_gene: -
v_gene: TRBV6-1
j_gene: TRBJ1-1
CDR3aa: CASSETWGGTEAFF
CDR3nt: TGTGCCAGCAGTGAAACGTGGGGGGGCACTGAAGCTTTCTTT

abundance: -
d_gene: -
v_gene: TRBV29-1
j_gene: TRBJ1-1
CDR3aa: CSVEDTWGRNTEAFF
CDR3nt: TGCAGCGTTGAAGATACGTGGGGGCGAAACACTGAAGCTTTCTTT

abundance: -
d_gene: -
v_gene: TRBV3-1
j_gene: TRBJ2-4
CDR3aa: CASSQALGPKNIQYF
CDR3nt: TGTGCCAGCAGCCAGGCACTTGGGCCCAAAAACATTCAGTACTTC

abundance: many
d_gene: -
v_gene: TRBV2
j_gene: TRBJ1-3
CDR3aa: CASSEYFSSGNTIYF
CDR3nt: TGTGCCAGCAGTGAATACTTTAGCTCTGGAAACACCATATATTTT

abundance: few
d_gene: TRBD2
v_gene: TRBV19
j_gene: TRBJ2-1
CDR3aa: CATGLAVQSEQFF
CDR3nt: TGTGCCACGGGACTAGCGGTCCAGAGTGAGCAGTTCTTC

abundance: few
d_gene: -
v_gene: TRBV6-2/TRBV6-3
j_gene: TRBJ2-2
CDR3aa: CASRLLGVNTGELFF
CDR3nt: TGTGCCAGCAGACTACTAGGGGTAAACACCGGGGAGCTGTTTTTT

abundance: many
d_gene: -
v_gene: TRBV3-1
j_gene: TRBJ1-1
CDR3aa: CASSQVGLLNTEAFF
CDR3nt: TGTGCCAGCAGCCAAGTGGGGCTTTTGAACACTGAAGCTTTCTTT

abundance: few
d_gene: -
v_gene: TRBV9
j_gene: TRBJ2-1
CDR3aa: CASSASDNEQFF
CDR3nt: TGTGCCAGCAGCGCCTCTGACAATGAGCAGTTCTTC

abundance: -
d_gene: TRBD2
v_gene: TRBV4-3
j_gene: TRBJ2-7
CDR3aa: CASSPIAGVYEQYF
CDR3nt: TGCGCCAGCAGCCCTATAGCGGGGGTCTACGAGCAGTACTTC

abundance: few
d_gene: -
v_gene: TRBV10-2
j_gene: TRBJ1-1
CDR3aa: CASSEMAGLNTEAFF
CDR3nt: TGCGCCAGCAGTGAGATGGCAGGGTTGAACACTGAAGCTTTCTTT

abundance: -
d_gene: TRBD1
v_gene: TRBV19
j_gene: TRBJ2-2
CDR3aa: CASSIRDRENTGELFF
CDR3nt: TGTGCCAGTAGCATCCGGGACAGGGAGAACACCGGGGAGCTGTTTTTT

abundance: many
d_gene: TRBD1
v_gene: TRBV7-9
j_gene: TRBJ1-1
CDR3aa: CASSTTGGRGTEAFF
CDR3nt: TGTGCCAGCAGCACGACAGGGGGCAGGGGCACTGAAGCTTTCTTT

abundance: few
d_gene: -
v_gene: TRBV7-6
j_gene: TRBJ2-3
CDR3aa: CASSLVAAGYTDTQYF
CDR3nt: TGTGCCAGCAGCTTAGTGGCTGCCGGGTACACAGATACGCAGTATTTT

abundance: many
d_gene: TRBD2
v_gene: TRBV20-1
j_gene: TRBJ2-7
CDR3aa: CSAREVSEQYF
CDR3nt: TGCAGTGCTCGGGAGGTGTCCGAGCAGTACTTC

abundance: many
d_gene: -
v_gene: TRBV7-9
j_gene: TRBJ2-5
CDR3aa: CASSLVGTSEETQYF
CDR3nt: TGTGCCAGCAGCTTAGTAGGGACGTCCGAAGAGACCCAGTACTTC

abundance: -
d_gene: -
v_gene: TRBV12-2
j_gene: TRBJ2-7
CDR3aa: CASRLVCSGAGEQYF
CDR3nt: TGTGCAAGTCGCTTAGTGTGTTCAGGGGCGGGCGAGCAGTACTTC

abundance: -
d_gene: TRBD1
v_gene: TRBV30
j_gene: TRBJ1-5
CDR3aa: CAWSETGGYQPQHF
CDR3nt: TGTGCCTGGAGCGAGACAGGGGGTTATCAGCCCCAGCATTTT

abundance: few
d_gene: -
v_gene: TRBV25-1
j_gene: TRBJ1-1
CDR3aa: CASSELVFEAFF
CDR3nt: TGTGCCAGCAGTGAATTGGTCTTTGAAGCTTTCTTT

abundance: -
d_gene: TRBD2
v_gene: TRBV19
j_gene: TRBJ2-1
CDR3aa: CASSVVPSGNEQFF
CDR3nt: TGTGCCAGTAGTGTGGTCCCTAGCGGAAATGAGCAGTTCTTC

abundance: few
d_gene: TRBD1
v_gene: TRBV20-1
j_gene: TRBJ2-1
CDR3aa: CSASYPEPGQGSYNEQFF
CDR3nt: TGCAGTGCTAGTTACCCAGAGCCGGGACAGGGCTCCTACAATGAGCAGTTCTTC

abundance: -
d_gene: TRBD1
v_gene: TRBV5-3
j_gene: TRBJ2-2
CDR3aa: CASSHGTGSSGELVF
CDR3nt: TGTGCCAGCAGCCACGGGACAGGGAGCTCCGGGGAGCTGGTTTTT

abundance: -
d_gene: TRBD1
v_gene: TRBV6-5
j_gene: TRBJ1-1
CDR3aa: CASNGAGGGNTEAFF
CDR3nt: TGTGCCAGCAATGGAGCAGGGGGTGGAAACACTGAAGCTTTCTTT

abundance: many
d_gene: -
v_gene: TRBV4-3
j_gene: TRBJ1-4
CDR3aa: CASSQERGFNEKLFF
CDR3nt: TGCGCCAGCAGCCAAGAACGAGGATTTAATGAAAAACTGTTTTTT